A single sample gave rise to the 11 T cell receptor beta chains below, sequenced in a study of blood T cell repertoires in COVID-19. Assay: immunoSEQ multiplex PCR; the TCRdb copy retains only in-frame clones and omits some. The sample records 200,000 to 300,000 clones, around 92% being singletons. Sequenced input: peripheral blood. The source of these receptors is a person aged 18 to 35 with COVID-19, enrolled during active disease.

The chain has TRBV7-2 and TRBJ2-7, with D possibly matching TRBD1 (6 bases). V gave up 4 bases and J gave up 4 bases, with 11 bases separating them. CDR1 and CDR2 from the germline V gene are SGHTA and FQGNSA. The CDR3 length is 13 residues. The CDR3, as DNA: TGTGCCAGCAGCTCCGGACAGCCTTACGAGCAGTACTTC. Translating gives CASSSGQPYEQYF. Full variable domain (outside the CDR3, taken from reference TRBV7-2 and TRBJ2-7): GAGVSQSPSNKVTEKGKDVELRCDPISGHTALYWYRQSLGQGLEFLIYFQGNSAPDKSGLPSDRFSAERTGGSVSTLTIQRTQQEDSAVYLCASSSGQPYEQYFGPGTRLTVT.

In its sample, this clone was seen once. CDR3 sequence reads: CASSHEDRGNTEAFF. Written as DNA, the CDR3 is TGCGCCAGCAGCCATGAAGACAGGGGTAACACTGAAGCTTTCTTT. The chain employs TRBV4-1 and TRBJ1-1; 8 positions match TRBD1. V dropped 3 bases and J dropped 2; count of bases not matched to a gene: 5. In germline, CDR1 is MGHRA, CDR2 YSYEKL. This CDR3 region has 15 residues.

V gene TRBV27 combines with J gene TRBJ1-5, with D uncertain. Germline V gives CDR1 MNHEY, CDR2 SMNVEV (reference sequence). This CDR3 region has 14 residues. V was shortened by 5 bases and J by 3 bases, with 11 bases between the two germline ends. The CDR3 reads CASSPGVNNQPQHF. The CDR3 nucleotides read TGTGCCAGCAGTCCGGGAGTCAACAATCAGCCCCAGCATTTT.

The CDR3 spells CASGGTGTQPQHF. The CDR3 bases are TGTGCCAGCGGGGGGACAGGGACTCAGCCCCAGCATTTT. J is TRBJ1-5 and V is TRBV6-6; 9 nucleotides agree with TRBD1. This CDR3 contains 13 residues. With V trimmed by 8 bases and J by 6 bases, 5 bases remained unmatched. From germline, CDR1 is MNHNY and CDR2 SVGAGI (reference sequence).

The rearrangement links TRBV27 to TRBJ2-1; the match to TRBD1 covers 8 bases. CDR1 and CDR2 from the germline V gene are MNHEY and SMNVEV (reference sequence). Unmatched junction bases numbered 11, after V lost 5 bases and J lost 8 bases. The CDR3 spans 15 residues. DNA of the CDR3: TGTGCCAGCAGTCCGCACCCGGGACAGGTCGATGAGCAGTTCTTC. This codes for CASSPHPGQVDEQFF.

This clone was picked up one time. The V gene is TRBV11-3, the J gene TRBJ2-1; D is possibly TRBD2 (6 bases). Germline loops: CDR1 SGHNT, CDR2 YENEEA. The CDR3 length is 15 residues. With 2 bases removed from V and 4 bases from J, the gap between germline ends came to 12 bases. The CDR3 loop is CASSLRAGFYNEQFF. The CDR3 DNA is TGTGCCAGCAGCTTACGAGCGGGTTTTTACAATGAGCAGTTCTTC.

The rearrangement uses TRBV16 and TRBJ2-7; D gene unclear. The CDR3 covers 14 residues. V gave up 0 bases and J gave up 4 bases, with 10 bases separating them. CDR1 and CDR2 (germline): KGHSY, FQNENV. CDR3 region: CASSQSPYSYEQYF. CDR3 nucleotide sequence: TGTGCCAGCAGCCAATCGCCTTACTCTTACGAGCAGTACTTC. The entire variable domain, with the rest obtained from reference TRBV16 and TRBJ2-7, is as follows: GEEVAQTPKHLVRGEGQKAKLYCAPIKGHSYVFWYQQVLKNEFKFLISFQNENVFDETGMPKERFSAKCLPNSPCSLEIQATKLEDSAVYFCASSQSPYSYEQYFGPGTRLTVT.

The genes are TRBV7-6 and TRBJ2-1, with 10 bases lining up with TRBD2. Germline CDR1 SGHVS, CDR2 FNYEAQ. This CDR3 contains 18 residues. The ends lost 6 bases at V and 0 bases at J; junction bases unmatched: 11. The CDR3 loop reads CASSHSGRARSSYNEQFF. The DNA of the CDR3 is TGTGCCAGCAGTCACAGCGGGAGGGCCCGTAGCTCCTACAATGAGCAGTTCTTC.

CDR3 sequence reads: CASSMGLAGGETQYF. CDR3 coding DNA: TGTGCCAGCAGCATGGGACTAGCGGGAGGTGAGACCCAGTACTTC. The chain has TRBV2 and TRBJ2-5; 15 nucleotides align to TRBD2. The V gene's germline CDR1 is SNHLY and CDR2 FYNNEI. V shed 6 bases and J 5 bases; nucleotides not matched to a gene: 4. The CDR3 spans 15 residues.

The rearrangement links TRBV6-5 to TRBJ2-7; unclear D gene. The germline V gene has CDR1 MNHEY and CDR2 SVGAGI. This CDR3 has 15 residues. With 0 bases removed from V and 3 bases from J, the gap between germline ends came to 12 bases. The CDR3 nucleotides are TGTGCCAGCAGTTACTCGATCGGTGTTTACTACGAGCAGTACTTC. Translated: CASSYSIGVYYEQYF.

The gene calls are TRBV7-2 and TRBJ2-7; 8 bases agree with TRBD1. Germline V gene sequence: CDR1 SGHTA, CDR2 FQGNSA. The CDR3 is 14 residues long. V lost 8 bases and J lost 0; bases outside the gene matches: 6. DNA of the CDR3: TGTGCCAGCTCATTCGGACAGGGCTCCTACGAGCAGTACTTC. Amino acid sequence: CASSFGQGSYEQYF.